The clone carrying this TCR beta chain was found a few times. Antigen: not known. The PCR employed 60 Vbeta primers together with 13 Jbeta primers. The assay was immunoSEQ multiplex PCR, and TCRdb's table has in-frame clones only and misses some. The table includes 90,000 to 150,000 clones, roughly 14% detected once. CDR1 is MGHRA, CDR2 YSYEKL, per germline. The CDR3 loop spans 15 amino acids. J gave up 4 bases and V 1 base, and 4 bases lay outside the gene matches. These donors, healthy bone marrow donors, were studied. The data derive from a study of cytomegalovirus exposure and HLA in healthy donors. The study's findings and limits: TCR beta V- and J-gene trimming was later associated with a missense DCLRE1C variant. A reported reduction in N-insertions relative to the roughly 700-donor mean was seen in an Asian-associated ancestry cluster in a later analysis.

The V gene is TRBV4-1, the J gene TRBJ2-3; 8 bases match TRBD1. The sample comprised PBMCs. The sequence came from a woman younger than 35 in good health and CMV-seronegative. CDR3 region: CASSQGDRRPDTQYF. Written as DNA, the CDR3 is TGCGCCAGCAGCCAAGGGGACAGGAGGCCAGATACGCAGTATTTT.